This TCR beta chain was captured in a study of cytomegalovirus exposure and HLA in healthy donors. This clone has a handful of counts. Its antigen is as yet unknown. Study-level results: Through in vitro validation, three CMV-associated chains were shown to be specific for CMV antigens. Most TCR sequences were seen very rarely across donors, but some public TCRs occurred in many. Among immune exposure information, only CMV serostatus was available. Segments of the TCR beta V type were, in most cases, productive about 87% or about 30% of the time in an earlier analysis.

With 60 Vbeta and 13 Jbeta primers, the PCR was carried out. Measured with immunoSEQ multiplex PCR; TCRdb has only the in-frame clones, and not every one. The data show over 110,000 clones, with 82% seen just once and around 2.5% held by the top ten. This TCR came from a male donor in good health and CMV-seronegative. The sequenced sample consisted of PBMCs.

DNA of the CDR3: TGTGCCAGCAGCTACACAGGGGAAGCTTTCTTT. Encoded protein: CASSYTGEAFF. The chain has TRBV5-4 and TRBJ1-1; a weak D match, TRBD1 (6 bases). The V and J ends lost 3 bases and 8 bases respectively, with 8 bases between them. The CDR3 runs to 11 residues. Germline V CDR1 and CDR2: SGHNT, YYREEE (reference sequence). Looking up the rest from reference TRBV5-4 and TRBJ1-1 gives the full variable domain: ETGVTQSPTHLIKTRGQQVTLRCSSQSGHNTVSWYQQALGQGPQFIFQYYREEENGRGNFPPRFSGLQFPNYSSELNVNALELDDSALYLCASSYTGEAFFGQGTRLTVV.